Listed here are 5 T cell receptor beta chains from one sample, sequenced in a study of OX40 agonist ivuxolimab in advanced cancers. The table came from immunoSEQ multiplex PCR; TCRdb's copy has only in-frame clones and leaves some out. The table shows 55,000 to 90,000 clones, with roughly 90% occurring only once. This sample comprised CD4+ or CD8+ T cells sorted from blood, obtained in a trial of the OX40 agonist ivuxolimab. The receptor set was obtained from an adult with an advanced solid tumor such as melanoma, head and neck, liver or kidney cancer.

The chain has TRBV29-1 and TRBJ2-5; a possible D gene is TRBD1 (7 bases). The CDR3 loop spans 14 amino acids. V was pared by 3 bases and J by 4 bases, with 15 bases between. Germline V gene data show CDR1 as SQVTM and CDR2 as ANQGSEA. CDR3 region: CSVEGGQSRETQYF. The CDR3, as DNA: TGCAGCGTTGAGGGGGGACAGAGTCGAGAGACCCAGTACTTC.

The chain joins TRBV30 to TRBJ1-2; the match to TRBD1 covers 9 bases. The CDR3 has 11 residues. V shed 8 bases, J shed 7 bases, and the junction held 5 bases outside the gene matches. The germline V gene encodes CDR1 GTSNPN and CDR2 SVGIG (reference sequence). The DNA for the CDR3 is TGTGCCAGGGGACAGGGCTCTGGCTACACCTTC. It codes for CARGQGSGYTF.

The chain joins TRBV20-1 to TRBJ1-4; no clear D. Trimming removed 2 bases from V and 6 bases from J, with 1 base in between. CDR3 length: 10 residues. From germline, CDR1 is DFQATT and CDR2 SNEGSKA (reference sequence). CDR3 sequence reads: CSARYEKLFF. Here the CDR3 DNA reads TGCAGTGCTAGATATGAAAAACTGTTTTTT.

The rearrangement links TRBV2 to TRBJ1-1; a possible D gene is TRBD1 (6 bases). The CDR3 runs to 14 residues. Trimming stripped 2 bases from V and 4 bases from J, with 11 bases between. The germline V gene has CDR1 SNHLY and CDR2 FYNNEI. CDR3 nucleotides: TGTGCCAGCAGTGAATCGCAGGGGATCACTGAAGCTTTCTTT. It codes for CASSESQGITEAFF. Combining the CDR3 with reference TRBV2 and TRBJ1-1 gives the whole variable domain EPEVTQTPSHQVTQMGQEVILRCVPISNHLYFYWYRQILGQKVEFLVSFYNNEISEKSEIFDDQFSVERPDGSNFTLKIRSTKLEDSAMYFCASSESQGITEAFFGQGTRLTVV.

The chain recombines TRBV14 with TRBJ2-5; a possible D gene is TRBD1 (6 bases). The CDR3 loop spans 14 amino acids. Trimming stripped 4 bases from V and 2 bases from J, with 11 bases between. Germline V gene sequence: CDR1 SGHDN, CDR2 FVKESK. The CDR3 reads CASSRPGAQETQYF. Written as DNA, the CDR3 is TGTGCCAGCAGCCGACCAGGGGCTCAAGAGACCCAGTACTTC.